This T cell receptor beta chain appears in the sequencing data of a study of T cells in localized non-small cell lung cancer (TCRdb year 2020). Some background on the complete study: The study examined T cell repertoires in a few hundred patients with early-stage NSCLC and compared tumors with uninvolved tumor-adjacent lungs. The mean age of the NSCLC patients was less than 70 years, with 130 or so men and 107 women. All 240 or so NSCLC patients in the cohort were treatment-naive and had localized lung tumors that were resected. Overall study results and their limits: Because multi-region tumor sequencing was not performed, intratumor heterogeneity could not be ruled out. A median of about 50 of the top 100 tumor clones turned up in the paired uninvolved adjacent lung, and 25 to 30 of those clones also ranked among the top 100 of that same adjacent lung. Because the study design was exploratory, TCR variables were selected using unadjusted p-values without false-discovery rate correction. Longer overall survival was associated with higher blood T cell density, whereas shorter survival was associated with higher adjacent-lung clonality. Uninvolved tumor-adjacent lung showed the highest T cell clonality, higher than tumor, which suggests more focused antigenic responses in the uninvolved tumor-adjacent lung.

Note on this clone: Its antigen target is currently unknown. No per-base quality is available; no much larger clone lies one base away.

At diagnosis, peripheral blood, uninvolved tumor-adjacent lung and tumor were collected and were preserved as a mix of fresh-frozen and FFPE material. For TCR repertoire profiling, the blood samples were analyzed as peripheral blood mononuclear cells. CDR1 and CDR2 are read off the germline V gene (reference sequence) as LNHNV and YYDKDF. The CDR3 goes from the cysteine to the phenylalanine over 15 residues. Solely the CDR3 DNA is kept, with 45 bases framed from the first base. Germline trimming amounts to 0 bases on V and 6 bases on J, with 8 as the count of junction bases outside the gene matches. The immunoSEQ Assay was used to sequence TCR beta CDR3 regions from DNA. The source study handled its data this way. To compute T cell density, TCR beta template counts were normalized to usable DNA, which was estimated by amplifying housekeeping genes. Richness was estimated using the preseqR package, with extrapolation to 400,000 templates for PBMC samples and to 120,000 templates for tissue samples. Clonality was calculated as one minus Pielou's evenness. To identify tissue-enriched TCRs, differential abundance testing was run on productive amino-acid clonotypes with a minimum total count of 5 and an alpha of 0.1. Repertoire overlap between compartments was quantified with the Jaccard Index and Morisita Overlap Index. GLIPH grouped TCR beta CDR3s together with public tetramer-defined viral CDR3s, and a viral motif had to include at least three viral sequences and also show V-gene enrichment. Held by TCRdb, this immuneACCESS table contains in-frame sequences only and omits some clones. Under half of the omission traces to an unresolved V gene where checked; the cause of the rest is unknown. That table gives V, J and clone size, and the DNA gave D and trimming. The sample records 10,000 to 15,000 clones, 75% to 90% of which are singletons. The top ten constitute 28% of the sample.

Here the chain combines TRBV15 and TRBJ2-7, with 7 bases matching TRBD1. The TCR sequence derives from a male donor at least 60 years old with stage I squamous cell lung carcinoma. The sequencing here drew on peripheral blood, taken before any cancer treatment. The base sequence is TGTGCCACCAGCAGAGATCCCGGACAGGACTCCGAGCAGTACTTC. This translates into CATSRDPGQDSEQYF.